The 2 T cell receptor beta chains below all came from one sample that was sequenced in a study of OX40 agonist ivuxolimab in advanced cancers. Generated by immunoSEQ multiplex PCR, the TCRdb table keeps only in-frame clones and is missing some. The sample holds about 95,000 clones, 75% to 90% seen once. This material consisted of CD4+ or CD8+ T cells sorted from blood, taken in a trial of the OX40 agonist ivuxolimab. These receptors originate from an adult with an advanced solid tumor such as melanoma, head and neck, liver or kidney cancer.

This clone was picked up a small number of times. The chain joins TRBV18 to TRBJ2-7; possibly TRBD2 for D (5 bases). Trimming took off 6 bases at V and 9 bases at J, with 27 bases between the two ends. Germline V lookup: CDR1 KGHSH, CDR2 LQKENI. The CDR3 runs 16 residues. CDR3 sequence (DNA): TGTGCCAGCTCTCATTTAGAGGAGGTCTCCCTGTTTGGGCAGTACTTC. Protein product: CASSHLEEVSLFGQYF. Using reference TRBV18 and TRBJ2-7 for the parts outside the CDR3, the full variable domain is NAGVMQNPRHLVRRRGQEARLRCSPMKGHSHVYWYRQLPEEGLKFMVYLQKENIIDESGMPKERFSAEFPKEGPSILRIQQVVRGDSAAYFCASSHLEEVSLFGQYFGPGTRLTVT.

The rearrangement links TRBV29-1 to TRBJ2-7; no definite D call. CDR3 size: 11 residues. Germline-derived CDR1 and CDR2 are SQVTM and ANQGSEA. Trimming left V 1 base short and J 1 base short, with 2 bases between. The CDR3, as DNA: TGCAGCGTTGAAGGATCCTACGAGCAGTACTTC. This translates into CSVEGSYEQYF.